This TCR beta chain was retrieved from a study of control samples from healthy donors and cancer patients. Only one count was recorded for this clone. Germline lookup yields CDR1 MNHEY and CDR2 SMNVEV (reference sequence). This CDR3 contains 14 residues. The V end was cut by 0 bases, the J end by 0 bases, with 4 bases between. Here immunoSEQ multiplex PCR was the method, and the copy in TCRdb shows in-frame clones only, minus some. There are some 190,000 clones in the sample; about 90% occur only once, and 1.5% to 2% lies in the top ten. The genes are TRBV27 and TRBJ2-3; D is uncertain. The sample consisted of blood. This clonotype originated in a young man in good health. CDR3 sequence reads: CASSLSGSTDTQYF. CDR3 bases: TGTGCCAGCAGTTTATCCGGGAGCACAGATACGCAGTATTTT.